What follows is one TCR beta chain and its context. The primer mix had 60 Vbeta and 13 Jbeta primers. Sequencing used immunoSEQ multiplex PCR; TCRdb keeps in-frame clones, though not all of them. This table holds about 100,000 clones, 79% found once. This sample was included in a study of cytomegalovirus exposure and HLA in healthy donors. Germline V gives CDR1 LNHNV, CDR2 YYDKDF (reference sequence). V gave up 3 bases and J gave up 13 bases; unmatched junction bases: 7. CDR3 length equals 13 residues. The receptor comes from a woman aged 40-49 years in good health and CMV-seronegative. The chain employs TRBV15 and TRBJ2-1; 9 bases fit TRBD2. The sequenced sample consisted of PBMCs. The DNA of the CDR3 is TGTGCCACCAGCAGCCGGCCTAGCGGGGAACAGTTCTTC. It yields the protein CATSSRPSGEQFF.